Each of the 16 T cell receptor beta chains below was sequenced from the same sample in a study of cytomegalovirus exposure and HLA in healthy donors. Use of 60 Vbeta and 13 Jbeta primers characterized the PCR. Assay used: immunoSEQ multiplex PCR; TCRdb lists only in-frame clones, some missing. This table has about 180,000 clones, approximately 80% appearing once. Source material: PBMCs. All receptors derive from a man aged 18-30 years in good health and CMV-seronegative.

This clone turned up a few times. This chain uses TRBV10-2 with TRBJ2-7; D is possibly TRBD1 (6 bases). Germline V gives CDR1 WSHSY, CDR2 SAAADI. There are 12 residues in the CDR3. Trimming removed 5 bases at V and 5 bases at J, with 10 bases between. CDR3 loop: CASSIGGNEQYF. In nucleotides, the CDR3 is TGCGCCAGCAGTATTGGGGGCAACGAGCAGTACTTC.

The V call is TRBV7-2, the J call TRBJ2-3; D unclear. Looked up from germline, CDR1 is SGHTA and CDR2 is FQGNSA. This CDR3 spans 11 amino acids. The V end was cut by 5 bases, the J end by 5 bases, with 5 bases between. Here the CDR3 reads CASSPLDTQYF. CDR3 nucleotides: TGTGCCAGCAGCCCCCTAGATACGCAGTATTTT.

The rearrangement joins TRBV27 to TRBJ2-7; perhaps TRBD2 as D (6 bases). The V gene lost 4 bases and the J gene lost 2 bases, with 24 bases spanning the gap. The germline V gene encodes CDR1 MNHEY and CDR2 SMNVEV (reference sequence). The length of the CDR3 is 18 residues. CDR3 coding DNA: TGTGCCAGCAGTTCTCCACGGGGGTCGAAGGCTCACACCTACGAGCAGTACTTC. Translating it yields CASSSPRGSKAHTYEQYF.

The chain uses TRBV5-6 and TRBJ1-2; 7 bases fit TRBD1. V gave up 0 bases and J gave up 1 base; unmatched junction bases: 9. Germline loops: CDR1 SGHDT, CDR2 YYEEEE. This CDR3 contains 17 residues. The CDR3 loop reads CASSLANRQGGNYGYTF. CDR3 nucleotide sequence: TGTGCCAGCAGCTTGGCCAACCGACAGGGCGGTAACTATGGCTACACCTTC.

The gene calls are TRBV9 and TRBJ1-6; unclear D gene. The CDR3 loop spans 17 amino acids. Trimming pared 3 bases from V and 0 bases from J, leaving 13 bases between. Looked up from germline, CDR1 is SGDLS and CDR2 is YYNGEE. CDR3 in DNA: TGTGCCAGCAGCGAGACCCGGGAAAGCTCCTATAATTCACCCCTCCACTTT. Protein: CASSETRESSYNSPLHF.

The V call is TRBV6-6, the J call TRBJ2-2, with 7 bases that match TRBD2. With V trimmed by 9 bases and J by 3 bases, 7 bases remained unmatched. Germline V gene sequence: CDR1 MNHNY, CDR2 SVGAGI (reference sequence). This CDR3 contains 14 residues. The CDR3, as DNA: TGTGCCAGTGGGGGGGGGACCCACACCGGGGAGCTGTTTTTT. It codes for CASGGGTHTGELFF.

The genes are TRBV6-5 and TRBJ2-7; D may be TRBD2 (6 bases). V lost 5 bases and J lost 5, with 10 bases in between. Germline lookup yields CDR1 MNHEY and CDR2 SVGAGI. CDR3 size: 12 residues. This chain's CDR3 is CASSHGGNEQYF. CDR3 DNA: TGTGCCAGCAGTCACGGGGGTAACGAGCAGTACTTC.

This clone has only a few counts. The genes are TRBV7-9 and TRBJ2-3; D is undetermined. V was shortened by 1 base and J by 0 bases, with 8 bases between the two germline ends. Germline CDR1 reads SEHNR; CDR2 reads FQNEAQ (reference sequence). The CDR3 runs 15 residues. The CDR3 loop reads CASSLGQPSTDTQYF. DNA for the CDR3: TGTGCCAGCAGCTTAGGACAACCTAGCACAGATACGCAGTATTTT.

V is TRBV4-1 and J is TRBJ2-1; 8 nucleotides line up with TRBD1. Germline V gene lookup returns CDR1 MGHRA and CDR2 YSYEKL. CDR3 size: 16 residues. The trim removed 4 bases at V and 8 bases at J, leaving 13 bases unmatched. CDR3 nucleotide sequence: TGCGCCAGCAGCCGGGAACCGGGACAGGTGTGGCATGAGCAGTTCTTC. Translated: CASSREPGQVWHEQFF.

This clone turned up a few times. V and J are TRBV4-2 and TRBJ2-1; 8 bases match TRBD2. Germline CDR1 reads LGHNA; CDR2 reads YNFKEQ. V lost 1 base and J lost 4; bases outside the gene matches: 12. This CDR3 has 18 residues. The CDR3 spells CASSQGGLGGGQYNEQFF. DNA for the CDR3: TGTGCCAGCAGCCAAGGGGGACTAGGGGGAGGCCAATACAATGAGCAGTTCTTC.

The chain couples TRBV30 to TRBJ2-7; 7 bases agree with TRBD1. The J segment lost 4 bases and the V segment lost 2 bases, leaving 11 bases of the junction unmatched. The CDR3 consists of 15 residues. Germline lookup yields CDR1 GTSNPN and CDR2 SVGIG (reference sequence). CDR3 residues: CAWSYGGQRYYEQYF. CDR3 DNA sequence: TGTGCCTGGAGTTATGGGGGACAGCGTTATTACGAGCAGTACTTC.

V is TRBV30 and J is TRBJ2-3; D possibly corresponds to TRBD1 (5 bases). CDR3 size: 14 residues. Germline V gene sequence: CDR1 GTSNPN, CDR2 SVGIG (reference sequence). The ends were cut back, 4 bases at V and 2 bases at J, with 13 bases in the middle. CDR3 amino acids: CAWNGAGITDTQYF. CDR3 DNA sequence: TGTGCCTGGAATGGGGCAGGGATCACAGATACGCAGTATTTT.

The rearrangement joins TRBV4-2 to TRBJ2-1; 9 bases fit TRBD1. V lost 4 bases and J lost 4; bases outside the gene matches: 5. The CDR3 is 15 residues long. Germline V gene lookup returns CDR1 LGHNA and CDR2 YNFKEQ. The CDR3 DNA sequence: TGTGCCAGCAGCCCACCCGGGACAGGGTACAATGAGCAGTTCTTC. Its translation: CASSPPGTGYNEQFF.

This rearrangement joins TRBV6-6 to TRBJ2-7; TRBD2 might be the D (6 bases). The germline V gene encodes CDR1 MNHNY and CDR2 SVGAGI (reference sequence). The CDR3 sequence is 13 residues long. Between the trimmed V and J ends, which lost 7 bases and 6 bases, there was a span of 16 bases. The CDR3 DNA reads as TGTGCCAGCACTGGGGAGGTGGGGGTCGAGCAGTACTTC. It is translated as CASTGEVGVEQYF.

In this sample, this clone turned up a few times. This sequence joins TRBV4-1 and TRBJ1-1; 7 nucleotides match TRBD1. Germline CDR1 and CDR2: MGHRA and YSYEKL. The CDR3 loop spans 14 amino acids. The trim removed 3 bases at V and 4 bases at J, leaving 5 bases unmatched. This chain's CDR3 is CASSHRTGPTEAFF. In DNA, the CDR3 is TGCGCCAGCAGCCATCGGACAGGCCCCACTGAAGCTTTCTTT.

The genes are TRBV10-3 and TRBJ2-2, with 10 bases aligning to TRBD2. From germline, CDR1 is ENHRY and CDR2 SYGVKD. The CDR3 is made up of 16 amino acids. V lost 11 bases, J lost 0 bases, and 9 bases stayed unmatched. This chain's CDR3 is CAVSRTSGANTGELFF. The CDR3 bases are TGTGCCGTGTCCCGTACTAGCGGGGCGAACACCGGGGAGCTGTTTTTT.